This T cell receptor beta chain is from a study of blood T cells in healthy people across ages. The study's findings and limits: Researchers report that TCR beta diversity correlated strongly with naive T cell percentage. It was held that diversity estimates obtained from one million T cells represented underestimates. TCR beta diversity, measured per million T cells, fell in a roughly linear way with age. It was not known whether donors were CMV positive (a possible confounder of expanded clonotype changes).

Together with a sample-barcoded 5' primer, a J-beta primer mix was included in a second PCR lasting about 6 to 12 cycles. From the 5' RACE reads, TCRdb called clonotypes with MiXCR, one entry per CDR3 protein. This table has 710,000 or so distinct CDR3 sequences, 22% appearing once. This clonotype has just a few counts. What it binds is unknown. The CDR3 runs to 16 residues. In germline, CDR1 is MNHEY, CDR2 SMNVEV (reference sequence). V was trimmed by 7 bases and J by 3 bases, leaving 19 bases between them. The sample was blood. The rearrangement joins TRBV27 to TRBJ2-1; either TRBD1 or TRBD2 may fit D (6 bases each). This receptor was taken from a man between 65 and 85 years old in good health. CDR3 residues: CASTDSSGVLYNEQFF. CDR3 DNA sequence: TGTGCCAGCACGGACAGTAGCGGTGTGCTCTACAATGAGCAGTTCTTC.